The 28 T cell receptor beta chains given below trace back to one sample, sequenced in a study of shared clonotypes between healthy human individuals (dated by TCRdb to 2018 to 2021). Libraries were made using the immunoSEQ multiplex PCR assay. In TCRdb, the immuneACCESS table is reduced to in-frame sequences with V and J assigned. These tables do not hold every clone; where another copy was compared, an unresolved V gene accounts for under half, and the others remain unexplained. This sample has under 1,100,000 clones in its table, and more than 65% of those were observed once. 1.5% of the sample is in the top ten clones. Sequencing was performed on memory CD4+ T cells sorted from blood. In the paper's terms, the cell subset or site label means: CD45RA-negative fraction. The receptors were sampled from a man between 18 and 29 years old in good health.

The chain has TRBV10-3 and TRBJ2-3; 8 bases are shared with TRBD2. Germline CDR1 reads ENHRY; CDR2 reads SYGVKD. The CDR3 consists of 15 residues. The trim removed 7 bases at V and 3 bases at J, leaving 9 bases unmatched. The CDR3 region is CAINPRSGGTDTQYF. CDR3 bases: TGTGCCATCAACCCTCGGAGCGGGGGAACAGATACGCAGTATTTT.

About this clone itself: Other nucleotide sequences in the sample specify the same CDR3. V is TRBV7-2 and J is TRBJ1-1, with D possibly being TRBD1 (5 bases). The germline V gene has CDR1 SGHTA and CDR2 FQGNSA. Trimming removed 5 bases at V and 1 base at J, with 8 bases between. The CDR3 spans 13 residues. CDR3 sequence reads: CASSPQGNTEAFF. The CDR3 DNA reads as TGTGCCAGCAGCCCCCAGGGGAACACTGAAGCTTTCTTT.

V gene TRBV5-4 combines with J gene TRBJ2-2; either TRBD1 or TRBD2 may fit D (5 bases each). Germline-derived CDR1 and CDR2 are SGHNT and YYREEE (reference sequence). The CDR3 sequence is 15 residues long. The V and J ends lost 5 bases and 7 bases respectively, with 18 bases between them. The CDR3 sequence: CASRPGTPRGGELFF. Written as DNA, the CDR3 is TGTGCCAGCAGACCCGGGACCCCGAGGGGCGGGGAGCTGTTTTTT.

This chain joins TRBV10-2 and TRBJ1-3; D is possibly TRBD1 (5 bases). Germline loops: CDR1 WSHSY, CDR2 SAAADI. Trimming cost V 2 bases and J 6 bases, with 14 bases left between them. This CDR3 is 15 amino acids long. Written as DNA, the CDR3 is TGCGCCAGCAGTGAGGGAATGGCAGGGAAAAACACCATATATTTT. It is translated as CASSEGMAGKNTIYF.

The rearrangement links TRBV27 to TRBJ2-3; possible D gene TRBD2, 6 bases. Germline lookup yields CDR1 MNHEY and CDR2 SMNVEV (reference sequence). V lost 1 base and J 3 bases, leaving 14 bases between the germline ends. This CDR3 contains 16 residues. The CDR3 DNA reads TGTGCCAGCAGTTTATTAGGGACTTCAGGAACAGATACGCAGTATTTT. Translation gives CASSLLGTSGTDTQYF.

In its sample, this clone was seen a few times. The chain has TRBV28 and TRBJ2-7; perhaps TRBD1 as D (5 bases). This CDR3 is built from 12 residues. Germline lookup yields CDR1 MDHEN and CDR2 SYDVKM. The ends were cut back, 6 bases at V and 6 bases at J, with 12 bases in the middle. The CDR3 sequence is CASSLQGSEQYF. CDR3 DNA sequence: TGTGCCAGCAGCCTGCAGGGAAGCGAGCAGTACTTC.

The genes are TRBV11-3 and TRBJ2-2; 10 bases match TRBD2. CDR1 and CDR2 (germline): SGHNT, YENEEA. This CDR3 has 15 residues. V shed 3 bases and J 5 bases; nucleotides not matched to a gene: 3. The CDR3 DNA sequence: TGTGCCAGCAGCTTGACTAGCGGGCCGACCGGGGAGCTGTTTTTT. It codes for CASSLTSGPTGELFF. The full variable domain, its missing parts supplied by reference TRBV11-3 and TRBJ2-2, is EAGVVQSPRYKIIEKKQPVAFWCNPISGHNTLYWYLQNLGQGPELLIRYENEEAVDDSQLPKDRFSAERLKGVDSTLKIQPAELGDSAVYLCASSLTSGPTGELFFGEGSRLTVL.

Points on this clone: The sample carries other DNA sequences with the same CDR3. J is TRBJ2-5 and V is TRBV18; D might be TRBD1 or TRBD2, each matching 5 bases. This CDR3 region has 14 residues. V was pared by 3 bases and J by 2 bases, with 10 bases between. From germline, CDR1 is KGHSH and CDR2 LQKENI. CDR3 in DNA: TGTGCCAGCTCACCGGGACGGGAACAAGAGACCCAGTACTTC. Translating it yields CASSPGREQETQYF.

J is TRBJ1-1 and V is TRBV4-1, with 7 bases that match TRBD1. Germline trimming cut 5 bases from V and 1 base from J; bases unmatched to any gene: 19. The CDR3 length is 19 residues. In germline, CDR1 is MGHRA, CDR2 YSYEKL. The CDR3 loop is CASSATRDRRVTGNTEAFF. The CDR3 coding sequence is TGCGCCAGCAGCGCAACCCGGGACAGACGGGTAACGGGGAACACTGAAGCTTTCTTT.

The chain links TRBV5-1 to TRBJ1-1; TRBD1 might be the D (6 bases). Deletions cut 3 bases from V and 6 bases from J, with 18 bases between. Germline assignment: CDR1 SGHRS and CDR2 YFSETQ. CDR3 length: 15 residues. DNA for the CDR3: TGCGCCAGCAGCTCCTTACAGGGAAGTCGCGCTGAAGCTTTCTTT. It encodes CASSSLQGSRAEAFF. The variable domain in full, completed from reference TRBV5-1 and TRBJ1-1, reads KAGVTQTPRYLIKTRGQQVTLSCSPISGHRSVSWYQQTPGQGLQFLFEYFSETQRNKGNFPGRFSGRQFSNSRSEMNVSTLELGDSALYLCASSSLQGSRAEAFFGQGTRLTVV.

This clone was seen a single time. The rearrangement links TRBV18 to TRBJ2-7; 13 bases match TRBD2. The CDR3 consists of 16 residues. CDR1 is KGHSH and CDR2 is LQKENI in the germline V gene. Trimming removed 0 bases from V and 6 bases from J; junction bases left unmatched: 5. The CDR3 DNA sequence: TGTGCCAGCTCACCACCGGGACTAGCGGGAAAGTCCGAGCAGTACTTC. Translated, it gives CASSPPGLAGKSEQYF.

The CDR3 reads CAWSVGGASHYGYTF. The CDR3 DNA follows: TGTGCCTGGAGTGTAGGCGGAGCCAGCCACTATGGCTACACCTTC. This chain links TRBV30 with TRBJ1-2, with unresolved D. With 0 bases removed from V and 3 bases from J, the gap between germline ends came to 14 bases. Per germline, CDR1 GTSNPN and CDR2 SVGIG (reference sequence). The CDR3 has 15 residues.

The rearrangement uses TRBV27 and TRBJ1-2; 9 bases map to TRBD1. The V gene end was trimmed by 5 bases and the J gene end by 7 bases; junction bases not matched to a gene: 8. Per the germline V gene, CDR1 is MNHEY and CDR2 is SMNVEV (reference sequence). This CDR3 has 14 residues. The CDR3, as DNA: TGTGCCAGCAGTCTAGCCGGGACAGGGAGTGGCTACACCTTC. Residues: CASSLAGTGSGYTF.

This clone occurred once. The CDR3 loop is CAISESQGGVYNEQFF. The CDR3 region has the DNA TGTGCCATCAGTGAGTCCCAGGGGGGGGTATACAATGAGCAGTTCTTC. J is TRBJ2-1 and V is TRBV10-3; the D gene could be TRBD1 or TRBD2 (7 bases each). CDR1 is ENHRY and CDR2 is SYGVKD in the germline V gene. The CDR3 totals 16 residues. Between the trimmed V and J ends, which lost 0 bases and 4 bases, there was a span of 13 bases.

The chain joins TRBV19 to TRBJ1-2; unclear D gene. V lost 7 bases and J 1 base, leaving 10 bases between the germline ends. Germline CDR1 LNHDA, CDR2 SQIVND (reference sequence). The CDR3 length is 13 residues. The CDR3 here is CASMSGFNYGYTF. CDR3 DNA sequence: TGTGCCAGTATGTCCGGATTTAACTATGGCTACACCTTC.

V usage is TRBV19 and J usage is TRBJ2-5; TRBD2 matches 12 bases. V dropped 5 bases and J dropped 5; count of bases not matched to a gene: 9. Germline V gene lookup returns CDR1 LNHDA and CDR2 SQIVND (reference sequence). CDR3 length equals 16 residues. The CDR3 sequence: CASSLRLAGAYETQYF. The DNA for the CDR3 is TGTGCCAGTAGTTTGAGACTAGCGGGAGCGTACGAGACCCAGTACTTC. Complete variable domain (other parts from reference TRBV19 and TRBJ2-5): DGGITQSPKYLFRKEGQNVTLSCEQNLNHDAMYWYRQDPGQGLRLIYYSQIVNDFQKGDIAEGYSVSREKKESFPLTVTSAQKNPTAFYLCASSLRLAGAYETQYFGPGTRLLVL.

The chain joins TRBV5-3 to TRBJ1-2; perhaps TRBD1 as D (5 bases). TRBV5-3 is an ORF for which the function is uncertain. The germline V and J ends were trimmed by 2 bases and 0 bases, with 14 bases remaining between them. This CDR3 is built from 16 residues. CDR3 in DNA: TGTGCCAGAAGCTTATCCCCCCGGGACCCTAACTATGGCTACACCTTC. It is translated as CARSLSPRDPNYGYTF.

This sequence joins TRBV28 and TRBJ1-2; 7 bases fit TRBD1. Trimming cost V 2 bases and J 8 bases; bases outside gene matches: 20. Germline-derived CDR1 and CDR2 are MDHEN and SYDVKM. The CDR3 covers 18 residues. CDR3 sequence reads: CASSLQVARGGARSGYTF. CDR3 in DNA: TGTGCCAGCAGTTTACAAGTAGCACGAGGGGGCGCAAGGTCCGGCTACACCTTC.

This clone has a single count. The chain couples TRBV6-6 to TRBJ1-4; D is undetermined. Germline-derived CDR1 and CDR2 are MNHNY and SVGAGI (reference sequence). The CDR3 is 13 amino acids. Trimming shortened V by 6 bases and J by 8 bases, and 13 bases separated the two germline ends. CDR3 in amino acids: CASSPRPSEKLFF. For the CDR3, the DNA is TGTGCCAGCAGCCCCCGCCCATCGGAAAAACTGTTTTTT.

In its sample, this clone was seen a few times. The J gene is TRBJ1-1, the V gene TRBV30; a weak D match, TRBD1 (5 bases). This CDR3 contains 14 residues. The V end lost 3 bases, the J end lost 0 bases, and 11 bases lay between the germline ends. Looked up from germline, CDR1 is GTSNPN and CDR2 is SVGIG (reference sequence). The CDR3: CAWRGDGMNTEAFF. The CDR3 coding sequence is TGTGCCTGGAGGGGGGACGGCATGAACACTGAAGCTTTCTTT.

This chain uses TRBV28 with TRBJ1-4; a possible D gene is TRBD1 (5 bases). Germline V gene data show CDR1 as MDHEN and CDR2 as SYDVKM. The CDR3 sequence is 13 residues long. Trimming shortened V by 8 bases and J by 5 bases, and 12 bases separated the two germline ends. The CDR3 region is CASGDELNEKLFF. DNA for the CDR3: TGTGCCAGCGGGGACGAACTGAATGAAAAACTGTTTTTT.

The rearrangement links TRBV5-1 to TRBJ2-1; tentative D call: TRBD2 (5 bases). The CDR3 runs to 15 residues. Trimming cost V 3 bases and J 1 base, with 11 bases left between them. Germline loops: CDR1 SGHRS, CDR2 YFSETQ. The CDR3 is CASSSTSPSYNEQFF. The CDR3, as DNA: TGCGCCAGCAGCTCAACTAGTCCTTCCTACAATGAGCAGTTCTTC.

The chain recombines TRBV5-1 with TRBJ2-7; 8 nucleotides line up with TRBD1. Germline V gene data show CDR1 as SGHRS and CDR2 as YFSETQ. The length of the CDR3 is 15 residues. The junction had 5 bases not matched to a gene; V was cut back by 0 bases and J by 3 bases. Written as DNA, the CDR3 is TGCGCCAGCAGCTTGGTTCAGGGGGCAGGCTACGAGCAGTACTTC. Amino acids: CASSLVQGAGYEQYF.

The chain carries TRBV30 and TRBJ2-6; D is ambiguous. CDR3 length equals 15 residues. CDR1 GTSNPN and CDR2 SVGIG come from the germline V gene (reference sequence). The V gene lost 1 base and the J gene lost 1 base, with 8 bases spanning the gap. In DNA, the CDR3 is TGTGCCTGGAGTGCTGGTCTTTCTGGGGCCAACGTCCTGACTTTC. Translation gives CAWSAGLSGANVLTF.

The rearrangement uses TRBV30 and TRBJ1-5; 7 bases map to TRBD1. CDR3 length equals 15 residues. Trimming at V came to 3 bases and at J to 0 bases, leaving 5 bases not matched to a gene. Germline V gene data show CDR1 as GTSNPN and CDR2 as SVGIG (reference sequence). The CDR3 region has the DNA TGTGCCTGGAGCAGGACAGGACGTAGCAATCAGCCCCAGCATTTT. Translation gives CAWSRTGRSNQPQHF.

The chain combines TRBV5-5 with TRBJ2-7; D not certain. V dropped 4 bases and J dropped 2 bases, with 13 bases sitting between them. The CDR3 loop spans 14 amino acids. CDR1 is SGHKS and CDR2 is YYEKEE in the germline V gene (reference sequence). Written as DNA, the CDR3 is TGTGCCAGCAGCCGAGATGTGCAGGCCTACGAGCAGTACTTC. This encodes CASSRDVQAYEQYF.

The rearrangement uses TRBV2 and TRBJ2-1; TRBD2 matches at 11 bases. The CDR3 is 15 amino acids. V shed 6 bases and J 11 bases; nucleotides not matched to a gene: 12. Germline V CDR1 and CDR2: SNHLY, FYNNEI. The DNA for the CDR3 is TGTGCCAGCAGCTCCGGGACTAGCGGACCTCGGAAGCAGTTCTTC. Encoded protein: CASSSGTSGPRKQFF.

V gene TRBV7-2 combines with J gene TRBJ2-7; no clear D gene. Germline values: CDR1 SGHTA, CDR2 FQGNSA. The germline V and J ends were trimmed by 3 bases and 0 bases, with 6 bases remaining between them. This CDR3 is built from 13 residues. The CDR3 region is CASSFPNSYEQYF. The CDR3 DNA reads TGTGCCAGCAGCTTCCCAAACTCCTACGAGCAGTACTTC.